This T cell receptor (beta chain) was found in a study of cytomegalovirus exposure and HLA in healthy donors. PCR employed 60 Vbeta and 13 Jbeta primers. Clones were read by immunoSEQ multiplex PCR, and TCRdb kept only the in-frame ones, dropping some. The table shows 90,000 to 100,000 clones, with 65% to 85% occurring only once. Germline V gives CDR1 MNHEY, CDR2 SMNVEV (reference sequence). V lost 2 bases to trimming and J lost 3 bases, with 14 bases between them. CDR3 size: 15 residues. Material: PBMCs. This TCR was sampled from an older woman in good health and CMV-seropositive. The J gene is TRBJ2-7, the V gene TRBV27; possibly TRBD1 for D (7 bases). The CDR3 sequence is CASSLLQGGHYEQYF. The CDR3 coding sequence is TGTGCCAGCAGTTTACTTCAGGGGGGCCACTACGAGCAGTACTTC.